This T cell receptor (beta chain) emerged from a study of blood T cell repertoires in COVID-19. Study in general: Samples came from the United States, Italy and Spain, spanning acute and convalescent COVID-19. PBMCs, B-cell-depleted T cells, or T cells were the source of the cDNA or gDNA that made up the material.

Original analysis: Amplification of reference gene primers was used by the study to estimate nucleated cell counts. The repertoire was sequenced with immunoSEQ multiplex PCR; TCRdb's copy has only in-frame clones and lacks some. V and J calls and clone size follow that table, whereas D and trimming were derived from the DNA. Of around 99,000 clones in the sample, about 87% were seen once. This TCR derives from a woman aged 50 to 65 with acute or convalescent COVID-19. Input material: peripheral blood.

CDR3 DNA sequence: TGTGCCAGCAGGGGTGCGGGGGGTGGATACGAGCAGTACTTC. Translating gives CASRGAGGGYEQYF. The V gene is TRBV28, the J gene TRBJ2-7, with 8 bases aligning to TRBD2. This CDR3 contains 14 residues. Germline V gene lookup returns CDR1 MDHEN and CDR2 SYDVKM. V dropped 6 bases and J dropped 4; count of bases not matched to a gene: 8.